This T cell receptor (beta chain) derives from a study of blood T cell repertoires in COVID-19. Background on the study: Material from acute and convalescent COVID-19 was sourced from the United States, Italy and Spain. The analysed material was cDNA or gDNA that came from T cells, B-cell-depleted T cells, or PBMCs.

Method: immunoSEQ multiplex PCR; TCRdb's copy keeps in-frame clones and lacks some. The sample gives around 82,000 clones, about 86% of which show up once; about 6.5% is in the top ten. V was cut by 6 bases and J by 5 bases, with 10 bases left in between. CDR1 and CDR2 (germline): MNHEY, SVGAGI. This CDR3 comprises 13 residues. Those enrolled in Seattle joined during active infection and were followed longitudinally afterward. Sequencing was done on a sample of peripheral blood. This receptor was obtained from a man older than 75 with COVID-19, enrolled during active disease. The chain joins TRBV6-5 to TRBJ2-2; maybe TRBD2 (5 bases). The CDR3 DNA follows: TGTGCCAGCAGGAGAGGCGGGACCGGGGAGCTGTTTTTT. It specifies CASRRGGTGELFF.